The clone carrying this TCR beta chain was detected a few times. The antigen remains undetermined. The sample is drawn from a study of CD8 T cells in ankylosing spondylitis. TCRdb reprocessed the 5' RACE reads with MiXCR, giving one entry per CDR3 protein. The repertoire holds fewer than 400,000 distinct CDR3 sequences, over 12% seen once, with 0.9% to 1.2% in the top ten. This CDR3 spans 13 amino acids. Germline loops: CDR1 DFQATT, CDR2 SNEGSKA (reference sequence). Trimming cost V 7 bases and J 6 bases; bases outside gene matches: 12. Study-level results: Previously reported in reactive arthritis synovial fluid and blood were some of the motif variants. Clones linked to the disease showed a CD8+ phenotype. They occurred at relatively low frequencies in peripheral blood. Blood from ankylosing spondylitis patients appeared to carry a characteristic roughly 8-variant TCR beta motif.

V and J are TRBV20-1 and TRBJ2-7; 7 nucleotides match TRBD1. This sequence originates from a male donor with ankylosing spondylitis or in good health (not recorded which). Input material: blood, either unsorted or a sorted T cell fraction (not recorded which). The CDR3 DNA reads TGCAGTGGCACTCGGGTAGGGGGCTCCGAGCAGTACTTC. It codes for CSGTRVGGSEQYF.